This T cell receptor (beta chain) stems from a study of blood T cell repertoires in COVID-19. Study information: Researchers got acute and convalescent COVID-19 samples from the United States, Italy and Spain. Sources were T cells, B-cell-depleted T cells, or PBMCs; the material itself was cDNA or gDNA.

Using immunoSEQ multiplex PCR, the repertoire was profiled, and TCRdb retains in-frame clones only, with some absent. The table lists 110,000 or so clones, approximately 90% of them singletons. CDR3 length: 14 residues. V lost 6 bases and J lost 0; bases outside the gene matches: 0. Germline V gene data show CDR1 as PRHDT and CDR2 as FYEKMQ (reference sequence). The TCR sequence derives from a woman aged 45 to 65 with acute or convalescent COVID-19. V is TRBV13 and J is TRBJ2-3; 10 nucleotides match TRBD2. Sequencing was carried out using peripheral blood. The CDR3 sequence: CASRLAGSTDTQYF. For the CDR3, the DNA is TGTGCCAGCAGACTAGCGGGGAGCACAGATACGCAGTATTTT.